There are a few counts of the clone carrying this TCR beta chain. Its antigen is not known. The data were obtained in a study of identical twins. Study-level points and caveats: Weaker excess twin sharing was seen among beta out-of-frame sequences.

There are 16 residues in the CDR3. The V and J ends lost 1 base and 1 base respectively, with 10 bases between them. From germline, CDR1 is SEHNR and CDR2 FQNEAQ (reference sequence). A single record per CDR3 protein comes from TCRdb applying MiXCR to the 5' RACE reads. Of about 890,000 distinct CDR3 sequences listed, around 12% were seen once; the top ten hold under 2%. The sample also formed part of further work on yellow fever vaccine responses in identical twins. That study reports: Reports say the vaccine T cell response in twins looked partly convergent and partly personalized.

The sample taken for sequencing was PBMCs. This chain joins TRBV7-9 and TRBJ2-2; weak D call: TRBD2 (5 bases). The receptor comes from a woman aged 18-29 years in good health. This chain's CDR3 is CASSLEGVQNTGELFF. Written as DNA, the CDR3 is TGTGCCAGCAGCTTAGAGGGAGTTCAGAACACCGGGGAGCTGTTTTTT. The entire variable domain, with the rest obtained from reference TRBV7-9 and TRBJ2-2, is as follows: DTGVSQNPRHKITKRGQNVTFRCDPISEHNRLYWYRQTLGQGPEFLTYFQNEAQLEKSRLLSDRFSAERPKGSFSTLEIQRTEQGDSAMYLCASSLEGVQNTGELFFGEGSRLTVL.